Listed below are T cell receptor beta chains from one sample, sequenced in a study of identical twins. TCRdb reprocessed the 5' RACE reads via MiXCR and lists one record per CDR3 protein. This sample carries 470,000 or so distinct CDR3 sequences, less than 25% of them seen once, and the ten largest clones take just under 3%. In addition, the sample was reused for a study of T cells expressing NK-cell markers.

The source material was CD4+ T cells sorted from blood. Receptors were obtained from a woman aged 18-30 years in good health. Both conserved end residues are part of each CDR3. The D gene is left open where the match is weak. Size is omitted from some rows. Given values are once, few, many or a class for expanded clones.

d_call: .
cdr3_length: 14
clone_size: .
j_call: TRBJ2-7
v_call: TRBV7-8
cdr3_nt: TGTGCCAGCAGCTTAGCCCAGTCAACCCTGGAGCAGTACTTC
cdr3_aa: CASSLAQSTLEQYF

d_call: .
cdr3_length: 13
clone_size: few
j_call: TRBJ1-1
v_call: TRBV7-9
cdr3_nt: TGTGCCAGCAGCATAGCTAGTGGATCTGAAGCTTTCTTT
cdr3_aa: CASSIASGSEAFF

d_call: TRBD1
cdr3_length: 13
clone_size: few
j_call: TRBJ2-7
v_call: TRBV5-1
cdr3_nt: TGCGCCAGCAGCTCTCCGGACAGGGGCGAGCAGTACTTC
cdr3_aa: CASSSPDRGEQYF

d_call: TRBD2
cdr3_length: 13
clone_size: .
j_call: TRBJ2-2
v_call: TRBV29-1
cdr3_nt: TGCAGCGTTGATTTGGGGAGGGCCGGGGAGCTGTTTTTT
cdr3_aa: CSVDLGRAGELFF

d_call: .
cdr3_length: 12
clone_size: .
j_call: TRBJ2-1
v_call: TRBV10-3
cdr3_nt: TGTGCCATCAGCCGACAGCACAATGAGCAGTTCTTC
cdr3_aa: CAISRQHNEQFF

d_call: TRBD2
cdr3_length: 16
clone_size: .
j_call: TRBJ2-1
v_call: TRBV11-2
cdr3_nt: TGTGCCAGCAGCTTAGTGCTAGCGGGGGGCTTTGGAGAGCAGTTCTTC
cdr3_aa: CASSLVLAGGFGEQFF

d_call: .
cdr3_length: 11
clone_size: .
j_call: TRBJ2-1
v_call: TRBV12-3/TRBV12-4
cdr3_nt: TGTGCCAGCAGCCATTCCGGTGAGCAGTTCTTC
cdr3_aa: CASSHSGEQFF

d_call: .
cdr3_length: 14
clone_size: .
j_call: TRBJ2-3
v_call: TRBV6-1
cdr3_nt: TGTGCCAGCAGCCGCGCCGAAGGGATCAAATTTCGGTATTTT
cdr3_aa: CASSRAEGIKFRYF

d_call: .
cdr3_length: 14
clone_size: few
j_call: TRBJ2-5
v_call: TRBV5-1
cdr3_nt: TGCGCCAGCAGCCCTACTAGCTCTCAAGAGACCCAGTACTTC
cdr3_aa: CASSPTSSQETQYF

d_call: .
cdr3_length: 15
clone_size: .
j_call: TRBJ2-7
v_call: TRBV20-1
cdr3_nt: TGCAGTGCTTCTTACCCATCGGCTAGCGCGAGTGAGCAGTACTTC
cdr3_aa: CSASYPSASASEQYF

d_call: .
cdr3_length: 14
clone_size: .
j_call: TRBJ2-7
v_call: TRBV29-1
cdr3_nt: TGCAGCGTTGCCCTTACAGCCAGCTCCTACGAGCAGTACTTC
cdr3_aa: CSVALTASSYEQYF

d_call: TRBD2
cdr3_length: 15
clone_size: few
j_call: TRBJ2-7
v_call: TRBV27
cdr3_nt: TGTGCCAGCAGTTTATATAGCGGGAGGGCCTACGAGCAGTACTTC
cdr3_aa: CASSLYSGRAYEQYF

d_call: TRBD1
cdr3_length: 15
clone_size: .
j_call: TRBJ2-5
v_call: TRBV27
cdr3_nt: TGTGCCAGCAGTTTGGTAAACAGGGGGAAAGAGACCCAGTACTTC
cdr3_aa: CASSLVNRGKETQYF

d_call: .
cdr3_length: 11
clone_size: .
j_call: TRBJ1-2
v_call: TRBV18
cdr3_nt: TGTGCCAGCTCACCAAGAGATGGCTACACCTTC
cdr3_aa: CASSPRDGYTF

d_call: TRBD2
cdr3_length: 13
clone_size: few
j_call: TRBJ2-3
v_call: TRBV6-1
cdr3_nt: TGTGCCAGCAGACTAGCGGGATCAGATACGCAGTATTTT
cdr3_aa: CASRLAGSDTQYF